This T cell receptor (beta chain) was identified in a study of T cell clonality in common variable immunodeficiency. General study points: Reportedly, TCR beta sequences from common variable immunodeficiency showed fewer deletions and N-nucleotide insertions.

This clone came up a few times. The antigen is unknown. The read ends 3 residues shy of where the CDR3 ends; the end is completed using the germline J gene. CDR3 length: 10 amino acids. The V gene's germline CDR1 is LNHDA and CDR2 SQIVND (reference sequence). CVID and control samples used equivalent genomic DNA input. Method: immunoSEQ multiplex PCR; TCRdb's copy keeps in-frame clones and lacks some. The sample shows about 26,000 clones, none of them appearing just once. Input material: peripheral blood mononuclear cells. V usage is TRBV19 and J usage is TRBJ1-2; unclear D gene. The receptor comes from a human donor with common variable immunodeficiency. The sequenced CDR3 bases are TGTGCCAGTAGGGCGGGGGGC. Its translation: CASRAGG. The CDR3 reads in full as CASRAGGYTF.